These 27 T cell receptor beta chains originate from one sample sequenced in a study of blood T cell repertoires in COVID-19. Sequencing used immunoSEQ multiplex PCR; TCRdb keeps in-frame clones, though not all of them. Among tens of thousands of clones listed, more than 80% were seen once. The source material was peripheral blood. Every receptor here comes from a woman between 55 and 75 years old with acute or convalescent COVID-19.

The chain carries TRBV5-4 and TRBJ2-7; perhaps TRBD2 as D (6 bases). This CDR3 spans 14 amino acids. Germline V gene data show CDR1 as SGHNT and CDR2 as YYREEE (reference sequence). This chain's CDR3 is CASSRVGGSYEQYF. CDR3 in DNA: TGTGCTAGTTCAAGGGTGGGGGGCTCCTACGAGCAGTACTTC.

The chain joins TRBV10-3 to TRBJ1-2; D may be TRBD1 (5 bases). The CDR3 length is 13 residues. V lost 7 bases and J 0 bases, leaving 9 bases between the germline ends. Germline CDR1 reads ENHRY; CDR2 reads SYGVKD. The CDR3 nucleotides are TGTGCCATCACGGACATAGCTAACTATGGCTACACCTTC. Its translation is CAITDIANYGYTF.

The chain joins TRBV27 to TRBJ1-2, with TRBD1 as a possible D gene (6 bases). Germline V lookup: CDR1 MNHEY, CDR2 SMNVEV (reference sequence). V gave up 6 bases and J gave up 3 bases, with 17 bases separating them. There are 15 residues in the CDR3. The CDR3 nucleotides are TGTGCCAGCAGGTACAGGGCCAGGGACGACTATGGCTACACCTTC. Protein: CASRYRARDDYGYTF.

The rearrangement joins TRBV30 to TRBJ1-2; TRBD1 matches 8 bases. The J segment lost 1 base and the V segment lost 7 bases, leaving 11 bases of the junction unmatched. There are 15 residues in the CDR3. Germline CDR1 GTSNPN, CDR2 SVGIG (reference sequence). CDR3 protein: CALSGPGGRNYGYTF. Written as DNA, the CDR3 is TGTGCCTTGTCTGGGCCAGGGGGCCGTAACTATGGCTACACCTTC. The variable domain in full, with the rest retrieved from reference TRBV30 and TRBJ1-2, is SQTIHQWPATLVQPVGSPLSLECTVEGTSNPNLYWYRQAAGRGLQLLFYSVGIGQISSEVPQNLSASRPQDRQFILSSKKLLLSDSGFYLCALSGPGGRNYGYTFGSGTRLTVV.

This chain uses TRBV7-8 with TRBJ2-7, with D possibly matching TRBD1 (5 bases). The V end was cut by 2 bases, the J end by 5 bases, with 13 bases between. Germline CDR1 and CDR2: SGHVS and FQNEAQ. CDR3 length: 14 residues. The CDR3 coding sequence is TGTGCCAGCAGCTTATCCTGGGGCCAAGACGAGCAGTACTTC. It yields the protein CASSLSWGQDEQYF.

V and J are TRBV10-3 and TRBJ2-7; 8 nucleotides line up with TRBD1. Germline CDR1 and CDR2: ENHRY and SYGVKD. There are 15 residues in the CDR3. With V trimmed by 2 bases and J by 1 base, 4 bases remained unmatched. The CDR3 spells CAISERGQGSYEQYF. The CDR3 DNA is TGTGCCATCAGTGAGCGAGGACAGGGATCCTACGAGCAGTACTTC.

The CDR3 bases are TGTGCCAGCAGTAAGAGACAGGGTTTTCAGCCCCAGCATTTT. It is translated as CASSKRQGFQPQHF. The V call is TRBV6-5, the J call TRBJ1-5, with 7 positions matching TRBD1. The CDR3 extends over 14 amino acids. CDR1 and CDR2 from the germline V gene are MNHEY and SVGAGI. The V segment lost 5 bases and the J segment 6 bases; nucleotides outside the gene matches: 7.

The chain links TRBV30 to TRBJ1-1, with D possibly TRBD1 on 5 matching bases. Trimming cost V 7 bases and J 3 bases, with 12 bases left between them. Germline CDR1 and CDR2: GTSNPN and SVGIG (reference sequence). The CDR3 sequence is 12 residues long. The CDR3, as DNA: TGTGCCTATGACTGGGGCCACACTGAAGCTTTCTTT. Protein product: CAYDWGHTEAFF.

In its sample, this clone was seen once. This chain links TRBV6-1 with TRBJ2-7, with D unclear. Germline loops: CDR1 MNHNS, CDR2 SASEGT. The CDR3 sequence is 16 residues long. Trimming removed 1 base from V and 0 bases from J, with 13 bases in between. Here the CDR3 reads CASSEGLSASSYEQYF. The CDR3 nucleotides read TGTGCCAGCAGTGAAGGGTTGTCTGCTAGCTCCTACGAGCAGTACTTC.

The chain joins TRBV12-3 or TRBV12-4 to TRBJ2-3; TRBD2 is a possible D gene (6 bases). This CDR3 has 11 residues. Trimming took 6 bases from V and 12 from J, leaving 13 bases between them. The CDR3 spells CASRGLRDQYF. Here the CDR3 DNA reads TGTGCCAGCAGGGGACTTCGGGATCAGTATTTT.

J is TRBJ1-5 and V is TRBV27, with D maybe TRBD1 (5 bases). Per the germline V gene, CDR1 is MNHEY and CDR2 is SMNVEV (reference sequence). The CDR3 is made up of 14 amino acids. Trimming stripped 5 bases from V and 4 bases from J, with 12 bases between. This chain's CDR3 is CASSTYGGNQPQHF. The CDR3 DNA reads as TGTGCCAGCAGTACATACGGGGGGAATCAGCCCCAGCATTTT.

The rearrangement uses TRBV5-6 and TRBJ1-1, with D unclear. The CDR3 runs 13 residues. Germline CDR1 and CDR2: SGHDT and YYEEEE. V was trimmed by 4 bases and J by 6 bases, leaving 13 bases between them. The chain's CDR3 is CASSLLRGSEAFF. Written as DNA, the CDR3 is TGTGCCAGCAGCCTCCTTCGGGGATCTGAAGCTTTCTTT.

V usage is TRBV4-2 and J usage is TRBJ1-2, with no clear D. The V and J ends lost 0 bases and 0 bases respectively, with 14 bases between them. The length of the CDR3 is 17 residues. Germline-derived CDR1 and CDR2 are LGHNA and YNFKEQ. The CDR3 sequence: CASSQDMRNSANYGYTF. The CDR3, as DNA: TGTGCCAGCAGCCAAGATATGAGGAATTCAGCTAACTATGGCTACACCTTC.

The chain recombines TRBV18 with TRBJ2-1, with 9 bases fitting TRBD1. This CDR3 contains 16 residues. Germline V gene lookup returns CDR1 KGHSH and CDR2 LQKENI. The V gene end was trimmed by 0 bases and the J gene end by 0 bases; junction bases not matched to a gene: 0. CDR3 amino acids: CASSPPGQGSYNEQFF. The CDR3 bases are TGTGCCAGCTCACCACCGGGACAGGGCTCCTACAATGAGCAGTTCTTC.

The rearrangement uses TRBV10-3 and TRBJ2-1, with D possibly being TRBD2 (6 bases). V was pared by 4 bases and J by 5 bases, with 15 bases between. In germline, CDR1 is ENHRY, CDR2 SYGVKD. CDR3 size: 15 residues. CDR3 protein: CAISGPPGENNEQFF. The CDR3 bases are TGTGCCATCAGTGGACCGCCGGGAGAGAACAATGAGCAGTTCTTC.

The V and J genes are TRBV27 and TRBJ1-5, with TRBD1 identical over 8 bases. There are 15 residues in the CDR3. CDR1 is MNHEY and CDR2 is SMNVEV in the germline V gene (reference sequence). V was pared by 5 bases and J by 5 bases, with 8 bases of the junction left unmatched. The CDR3 DNA reads as TGTGCCAGCAGTCCGCGACAGGGGAGGGATCAGCCCCAGCATTTT. This sequence encodes CASSPRQGRDQPQHF.

This chain connects TRBV10-1 to TRBJ2-3, with D perhaps matching TRBD2 (5 bases). Trimming pared 3 bases from V and 0 bases from J, leaving 7 bases between. Germline-derived CDR1 and CDR2 are WNHNN and SYGVQD (reference sequence). The CDR3 covers 14 residues. The CDR3 DNA follows: TGCGCCAGCAGTGATTGGACTAGCACAGATACGCAGTATTTT. Translation: CASSDWTSTDTQYF.

This clone was seen only once. The chain uses TRBV5-1 and TRBJ1-3; D not resolved. The V and J ends lost 0 bases and 0 bases respectively, with 13 bases between them. From germline, CDR1 is SGHRS and CDR2 YFSETQ. This CDR3 region has 17 residues. This CDR3 reads CASSLGGLSGSGNTIYF. The CDR3 DNA reads as TGCGCCAGCAGCTTGGGTGGACTTTCTGGCTCTGGAAACACCATATATTTT.

This chain joins TRBV4-2 and TRBJ1-6; TRBD1 matches 7 bases. Germline CDR1 LGHNA, CDR2 YNFKEQ. This CDR3 region has 17 residues. J was trimmed by 9 bases and V by 3 bases; bases with no gene match: 14. In DNA form, the CDR3 reads TGTGCCAGCAGCCATGGTACAGGGGACTCGATGGGTTCACCCCTCCACTTT. Amino acids: CASSHGTGDSMGSPLHF.

The chain recombines TRBV19 with TRBJ1-4, with D unclear. CDR3 length: 14 residues. The germline V and J ends were trimmed by 8 bases and 7 bases, with 17 bases remaining between them. The germline CDR1 and CDR2 sequences are LNHDA and SQIVND (reference sequence). The CDR3 nucleotides read TGTGCCAGTGCAGCCCGGAGGGCGGGTGAAAAACTGTTTTTT. Translating it yields CASAARRAGEKLFF. The whole variable domain, filled in from reference TRBV19 and TRBJ1-4, reads DGGITQSPKYLFRKEGQNVTLSCEQNLNHDAMYWYRQDPGQGLRLIYYSQIVNDFQKGDIAEGYSVSREKKESFPLTVTSAQKNPTAFYLCASAARRAGEKLFFGSGTQLSVL.

This rearrangement joins TRBV18 to TRBJ2-7, with D possibly TRBD1 on 5 matching bases. The CDR3 sequence is 13 residues long. Deletions cut 1 base from V and 7 bases from J, with 11 bases between. The germline V gene has CDR1 KGHSH and CDR2 LQKENI. CDR3 region: CASSPLRGGEQYF. For the CDR3, the DNA is TGTGCCAGCTCACCACTAAGGGGCGGAGAGCAGTACTTC.

This clone has more than one count but fewer than ten. The chain is built from TRBV3-1 (or the pseudogene TRBV3-2) and TRBJ1-1; D is undetermined. CDR1 and CDR2 (germline): LGHDT, YNNKEL (reference sequence). The CDR3 totals 15 residues. With 4 bases removed from V and 4 bases from J, the gap between germline ends came to 16 bases. The CDR3 sequence: CASSPKEVRGTEAFF. Here the CDR3 DNA reads TGTGCCAGCAGCCCTAAGGAGGTTCGAGGCACTGAAGCTTTCTTT.

This sequence joins TRBV30 and TRBJ1-6, with D tentatively TRBD1 (6 bases). Between the trimmed V and J ends, which lost 3 bases and 6 bases, there was a span of 15 bases. CDR3 length: 15 residues. From germline, CDR1 is GTSNPN and CDR2 SVGIG (reference sequence). CDR3 coding DNA: TGTGCCTGGAGCCCTCAGGGGCTCGGTAATTCACCCCTCCACTTT. Protein: CAWSPQGLGNSPLHF.

The chain links TRBV7-3 to TRBJ2-2; D might be TRBD2 (5 bases). V dropped 4 bases and J dropped 4 bases, with 19 bases sitting between them. The CDR3 covers 17 residues. The V gene's germline CDR1 is SGHTA and CDR2 FQGTGA. The CDR3 DNA reads as TGTGCCAGCAGCTGGAGGCGGGTGGGCAAACCCACCGGGGAGCTGTTTTTT. This translates into CASSWRRVGKPTGELFF.

The chain employs TRBV3-1 (or the pseudogene TRBV3-2) and TRBJ2-7; 8 nucleotides match TRBD2. The CDR3 consists of 16 residues. J gave up 7 bases and V 0 bases, and 11 bases lay outside the gene matches. Germline CDR1 reads LGHDT; CDR2 reads YNNKEL (reference sequence). CDR3 nucleotide sequence: TGTGCCAGCAGCCAAGAGTCGGGACTAGGATCTAGGGAGCAGTACTTC. This gives the protein CASSQESGLGSREQYF.

The chain couples TRBV5-8 to TRBJ1-5; 7 nucleotides agree with TRBD1. Losses at the gene ends were 2 bases for V and 6 bases for J; bases not matched to a gene: 5. The V gene's germline CDR1 is SGHTS and CDR2 YDEGEE. CDR3 size: 14 residues. The CDR3 DNA reads TGTGCCAGCAGCTTTTACAGGGGACGTCAGCCCCAGCATTTT. It encodes CASSFYRGRQPQHF.

This chain's CDR3 is CASSQDAGQGGNEQFF. DNA of the CDR3: TGTGCCAGCAGCCAAGATGCTGGACAGGGTGGAAATGAGCAGTTCTTC. The chain carries TRBV3-1 (or the pseudogene TRBV3-2) and TRBJ2-1; 8 bases fit TRBD1. V lost 0 bases to trimming and J lost 7 bases; unmatched junction nucleotides: 8. CDR3 length: 16 residues. From germline, CDR1 is LGHDT and CDR2 YNNKEL (reference sequence).